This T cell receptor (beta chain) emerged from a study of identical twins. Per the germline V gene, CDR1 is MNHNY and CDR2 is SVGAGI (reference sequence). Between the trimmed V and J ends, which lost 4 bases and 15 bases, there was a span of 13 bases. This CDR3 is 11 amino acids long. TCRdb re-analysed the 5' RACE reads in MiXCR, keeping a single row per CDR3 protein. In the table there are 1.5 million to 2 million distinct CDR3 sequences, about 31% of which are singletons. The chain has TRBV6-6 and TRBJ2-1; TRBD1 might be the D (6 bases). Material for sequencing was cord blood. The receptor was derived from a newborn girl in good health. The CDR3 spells CASSFQGSGFF. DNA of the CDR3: TGTGCCAGCAGTTTCCAGGGGTCGGGGTTCTTC.